This T cell receptor beta chain came from a study of cytomegalovirus exposure and HLA in healthy donors. Per germline, CDR1 SGHRS and CDR2 YFSETQ. The CDR3 is 15 residues long. V shed 0 bases, J shed 0 bases, and the junction held 0 bases outside the gene matches. Here immunoSEQ multiplex PCR was the method, and the copy in TCRdb shows in-frame clones only, minus some. The data hold 150,000 to 200,000 clones, with roughly 86% observed a single time. The clonotype comes from a woman between 18 and 29 years old in good health and CMV-seropositive. The chain employs TRBV5-1 and TRBJ2-3, with 8 bases matching TRBD1. The sample comprised PBMCs. In DNA, the CDR3 is TGCGCCAGCAGCTTGGGGGACAGGAGCACAGATACGCAGTATTTT. It encodes CASSLGDRSTDTQYF.